This is a list of T cell receptor beta chains from one sample in a study of cytomegalovirus exposure and HLA in healthy donors. Sequencing was performed with immunoSEQ multiplex PCR; in TCRdb, only in-frame clones are kept and a portion is missing. The profile shows 300,000 to 450,000 clones, 86% of them singletons. What was sequenced was PBMCs. These receptors were taken from a woman in her late teens or twenties in good health and CMV-seronegative. Each CDR3 is given with its conserved first and last residue.

v_call | cdr3_aa
TRBV5-1 | CASSLVPGGNYGYTF
TRBV2 | CASSERRERTETQYF
TRBV2 | CASSPTGQNYGYTF
TRBV2 | CASLESTPEQFF
TRBV7-2 | CASSLGQKNYGYTF
TRBV5-1 | CASSSLRGQKITNTGELFF
TRBV15 | CATSRLLTRVNIGNQPQHF
TRBV27 | CASSLRTGGYNEQFF
TRBV2 | CASRPDRAYNEQFF
TRBV19 | CASSGGTEAFF
TRBV6-5 | CASSKTHIVGQPQHF
TRBV27 | CASSSNTGFSSPLHF
TRBV19 | CASSIYSGRLYNEQFF
TRBV30 | CAWSGGTITTYEQYF
TRBV6-4 | CASSGLVGRGAYGYTF
TRBV5-4 | CASSPREENTEAFF
TRBV5-1 | CASSPGTTSGELFF
TRBV7-2 | CASSLHGTGVGETQYF
TRBV4-1 | CASSPSAGAGEKLFF
TRBV28 | CASSLPPGVNSYEQYF
TRBV2 | CASSAQGYGEQFF
TRBV6-1 | CASSRDRGSYEQYF
TRBV11-2 | CASSHGQSVLGGEQYF
TRBV5-1 | CASSLDLTGPKETQYF
TRBV4-2 | CASSQELAGFPYEQYF
TRBV4-1 | CASSQAGSGSSYNEQFF
TRBV30 | CAWALGSSGNTIYF
TRBV1 | CTSSQERDPGGTGELFF
TRBV5-8 | CASSFPGIRAVYF
TRBV7-9 | CASSLEGVSPLHF
TRBV5-1 | CASSLGRERDTQYF
TRBV5-4 | CASSLTSGGANEQFF
TRBV6-1 | CASSTEGVSYEQYF
TRBV20-1 | CSARNSGEQFF
TRBV28 | CASSFRTGEQYF
TRBV9 | CASSVGSSQPQHF